This T cell receptor (beta chain) came from a study of T cells expressing NK-cell markers. Turning to the study itself: One of eight sequenced donors was HCMV-seronegative; the other seven were seropositive.

A 5'RACE template switching approach incorporating UMIs was used to make TCR beta cDNA. TCRdb re-called the 5' RACE reads; one entry per CDR3 protein, DNA not given. The sample includes roughly 170,000 distinct CDR3 sequences. CDR3 size: 14 residues. CDR1 SNHLY and CDR2 FYNNEI come from the germline V gene. This rearrangement joins TRBV2 to TRBJ1-1; there is no DNA to check the TCRdb D call of TRBD1. Sequencing was done on a sample of blood T cells: a sorted CD56 or NKG2C T cell subset, CD4+ or CD8+ T cells, or bulk PBMC T cells (not recorded which). The sequence came from a woman aged 18 to 75 in good health. The CDR3 is CASRGRQVATEAFF.